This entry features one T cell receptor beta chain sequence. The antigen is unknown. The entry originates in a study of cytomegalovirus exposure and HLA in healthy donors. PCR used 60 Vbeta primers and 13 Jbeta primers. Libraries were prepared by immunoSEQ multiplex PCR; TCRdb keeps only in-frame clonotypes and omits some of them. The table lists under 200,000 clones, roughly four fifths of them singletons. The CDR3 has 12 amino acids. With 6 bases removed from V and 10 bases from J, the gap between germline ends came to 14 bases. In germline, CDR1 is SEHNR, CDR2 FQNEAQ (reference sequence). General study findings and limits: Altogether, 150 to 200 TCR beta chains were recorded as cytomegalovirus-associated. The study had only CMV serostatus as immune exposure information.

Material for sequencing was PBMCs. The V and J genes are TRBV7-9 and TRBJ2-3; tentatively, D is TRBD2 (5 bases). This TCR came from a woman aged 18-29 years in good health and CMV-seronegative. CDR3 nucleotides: TGTGCCAGCAGACTTGGACCCGGGGCGCAGTATTTT. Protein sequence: CASRLGPGAQYF. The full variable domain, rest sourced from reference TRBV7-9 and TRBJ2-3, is DTGVSQNPRHKITKRGQNVTFRCDPISEHNRLYWYRQTLGQGPEFLTYFQNEAQLEKSRLLSDRFSAERPKGSFSTLEIQRTEQGDSAMYLCASRLGPGAQYFGPGTRLTVL.